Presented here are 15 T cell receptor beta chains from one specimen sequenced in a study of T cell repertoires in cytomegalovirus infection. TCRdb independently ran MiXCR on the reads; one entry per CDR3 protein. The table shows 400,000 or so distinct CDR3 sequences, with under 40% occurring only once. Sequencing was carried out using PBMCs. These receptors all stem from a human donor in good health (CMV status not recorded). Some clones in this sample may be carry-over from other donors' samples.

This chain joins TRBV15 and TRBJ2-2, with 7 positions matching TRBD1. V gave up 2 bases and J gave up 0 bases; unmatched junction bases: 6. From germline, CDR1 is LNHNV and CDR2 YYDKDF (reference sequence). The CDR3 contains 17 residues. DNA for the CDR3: TGTGCCACCAGCAGATCTCGAGGGACAGCGAACACCGGGGAGCTGTTTTTT. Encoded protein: CATSRSRGTANTGELFF. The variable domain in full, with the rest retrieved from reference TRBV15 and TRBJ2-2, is DAMVIQNPRYQVTQFGKPVTLSCSQTLNHNVMYWYQQKSSQAPKLLFHYYDKDFNNEADTPDNFQSRRPNTSFCFLDIRSPGLGDTAMYLCATSRSRGTANTGELFFGEGSRLTVL.

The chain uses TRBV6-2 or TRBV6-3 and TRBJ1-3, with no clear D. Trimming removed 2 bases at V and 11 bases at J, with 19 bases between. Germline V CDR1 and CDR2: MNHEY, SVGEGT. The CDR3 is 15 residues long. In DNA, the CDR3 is TGTGCCAGCAGTTACCGGGGTACCGTGGAACATCCCATATATTTT. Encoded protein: CASSYRGTVEHPIYF.

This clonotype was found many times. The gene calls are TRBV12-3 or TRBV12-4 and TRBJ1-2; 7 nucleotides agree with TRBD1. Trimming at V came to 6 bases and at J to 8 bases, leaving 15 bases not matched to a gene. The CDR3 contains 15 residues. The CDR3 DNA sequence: TGTGCCAGCAGCCCTTACAGGGGCGATATGGAGGGCTACACCTTC. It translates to CASSPYRGDMEGYTF.

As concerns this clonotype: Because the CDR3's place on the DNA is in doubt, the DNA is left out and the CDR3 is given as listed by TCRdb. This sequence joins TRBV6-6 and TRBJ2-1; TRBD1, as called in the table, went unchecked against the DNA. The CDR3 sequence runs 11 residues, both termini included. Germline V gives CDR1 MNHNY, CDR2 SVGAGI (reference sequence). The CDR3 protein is CASRFGQGALF.

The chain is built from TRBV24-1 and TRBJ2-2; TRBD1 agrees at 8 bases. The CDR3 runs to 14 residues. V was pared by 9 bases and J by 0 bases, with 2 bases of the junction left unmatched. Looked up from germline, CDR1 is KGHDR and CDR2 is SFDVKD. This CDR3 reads CATDRGSNTGELFF. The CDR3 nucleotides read TGTGCCACCGACAGGGGTTCGAACACCGGGGAGCTGTTTTTT.

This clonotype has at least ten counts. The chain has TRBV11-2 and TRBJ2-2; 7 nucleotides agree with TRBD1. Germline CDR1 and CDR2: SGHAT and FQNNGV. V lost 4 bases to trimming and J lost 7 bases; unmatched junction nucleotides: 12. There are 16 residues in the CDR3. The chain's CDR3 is CASSSRGQAWDGELFF. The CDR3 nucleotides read TGTGCCAGCAGCTCCCGTGGACAGGCGTGGGACGGGGAGCTGTTTTTT.

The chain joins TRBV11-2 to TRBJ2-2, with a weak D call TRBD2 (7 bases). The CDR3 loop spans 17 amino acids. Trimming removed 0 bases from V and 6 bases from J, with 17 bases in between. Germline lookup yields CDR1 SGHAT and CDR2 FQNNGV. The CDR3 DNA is TGTGCCAGCAGCTTAGATCCCTCGGGGGGCGCATCCGGGGAGCTGTTTTTT. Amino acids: CASSLDPSGGASGELFF.

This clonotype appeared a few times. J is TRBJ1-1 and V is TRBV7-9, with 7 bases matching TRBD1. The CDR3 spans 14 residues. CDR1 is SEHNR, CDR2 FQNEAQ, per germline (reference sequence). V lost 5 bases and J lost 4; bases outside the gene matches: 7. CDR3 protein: CASSPTGRGTEAFF. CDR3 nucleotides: TGTGCCAGCAGCCCGACAGGGCGAGGCACTGAAGCTTTCTTT.

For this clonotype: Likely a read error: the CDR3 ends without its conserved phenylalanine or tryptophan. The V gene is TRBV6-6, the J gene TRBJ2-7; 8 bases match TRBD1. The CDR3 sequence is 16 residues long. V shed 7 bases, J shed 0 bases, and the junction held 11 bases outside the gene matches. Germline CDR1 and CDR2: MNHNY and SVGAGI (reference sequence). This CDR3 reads CASNSERQGISYEQYL. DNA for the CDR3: TGTGCCAGCAACTCTGAAAGACAGGGGATCTCCTACGAGCAGTACTTA.

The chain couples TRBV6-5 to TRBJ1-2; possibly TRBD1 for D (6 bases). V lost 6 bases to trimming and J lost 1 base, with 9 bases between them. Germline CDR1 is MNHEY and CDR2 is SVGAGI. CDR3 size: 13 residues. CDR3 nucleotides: TGTGCCAGCAGGCCGGGACATAACTATGGCTACACCTTC. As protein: CASRPGHNYGYTF.

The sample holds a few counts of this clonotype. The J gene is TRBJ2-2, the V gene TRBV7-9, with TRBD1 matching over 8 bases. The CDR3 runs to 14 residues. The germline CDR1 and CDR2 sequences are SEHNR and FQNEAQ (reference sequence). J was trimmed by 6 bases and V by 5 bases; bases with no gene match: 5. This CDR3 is CASSRTGMAGELFF. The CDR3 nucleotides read TGTGCCAGCAGCCGGACAGGGATGGCCGGGGAGCTGTTTTTT. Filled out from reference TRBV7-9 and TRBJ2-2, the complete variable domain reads DTGVSQNPRHKITKRGQNVTFRCDPISEHNRLYWYRQTLGQGPEFLTYFQNEAQLEKSRLLSDRFSAERPKGSFSTLEIQRTEQGDSAMYLCASSRTGMAGELFFGEGSRLTVL.

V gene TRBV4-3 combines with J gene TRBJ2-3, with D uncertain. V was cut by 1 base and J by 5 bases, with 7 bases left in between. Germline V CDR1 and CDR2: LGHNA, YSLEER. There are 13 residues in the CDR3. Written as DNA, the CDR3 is TGCGCCAGCAGCCAAGGAACAGAAGATACGCAGTATTTT. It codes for CASSQGTEDTQYF.

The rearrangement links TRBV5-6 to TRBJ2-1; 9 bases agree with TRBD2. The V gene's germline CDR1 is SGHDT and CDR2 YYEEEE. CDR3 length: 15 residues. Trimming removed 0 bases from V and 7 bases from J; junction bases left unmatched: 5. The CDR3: CASSLGGGAGNEQFF. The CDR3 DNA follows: TGTGCCAGCAGCTTGGGCGGGGGGGCTGGGAATGAGCAGTTCTTC.

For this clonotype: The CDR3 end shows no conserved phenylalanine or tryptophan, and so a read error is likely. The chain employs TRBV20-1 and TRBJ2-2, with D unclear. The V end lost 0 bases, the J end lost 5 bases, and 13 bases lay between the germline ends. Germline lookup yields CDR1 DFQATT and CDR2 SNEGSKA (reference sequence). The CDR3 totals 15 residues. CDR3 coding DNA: TGCAGTGCTAGAGATCCGGGCAGCTTGACCGGGGAGCTGTTTGTT. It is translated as CSARDPGSLTGELFV.

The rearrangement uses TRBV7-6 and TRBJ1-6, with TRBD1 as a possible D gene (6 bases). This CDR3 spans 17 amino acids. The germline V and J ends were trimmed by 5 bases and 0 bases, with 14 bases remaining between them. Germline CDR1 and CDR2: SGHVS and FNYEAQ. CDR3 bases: TGTGCCAGCAGCACTAGTGGGGGCTACTCCTATAATTCACCCCTCCACTTT. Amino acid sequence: CASSTSGGYSYNSPLHF.